A selection of T cell receptor beta chains follows, all from one sample in a study of blood T cell repertoires in COVID-19. Some clones are missing from TCRdb's copy, which holds only in-frame ones; the method was immunoSEQ multiplex PCR. Found here are hundreds of thousands of clones, roughly 92% of them singletons; the top ten hold 0.82%. Specimen: peripheral blood. The source is a man aged 60-69 years with COVID-19, enrolled during active disease. Each CDR3 is given with its conserved first and last residue. Fields, in order: J gene, V gene, clone size, D gene, CDR3 protein, CDR3 DNA. D genes are given only for firm matches. For some rows the clone size is stated as once, few or many, or as a class when expanded; others skip it.

TRBJ2-2 | TRBV11-2 | . | TRBD2 | CASSPGLAGSLAGELFF | TGTGCCAGCAGCCCGGGACTAGCGGGGTCTTTGGCCGGGGAGCTGTTTTTT
TRBJ2-2 | TRBV7-2 | . | . | CASSQGGTPPGELFF | TGTGCCAGCAGCCAGGGCGGGACCCCGCCCGGGGAGCTGTTTTTT
TRBJ1-1 | TRBV29-1 | few | . | CSVDRGWTKNTEAFF | TGCAGCGTTGACCGAGGATGGACAAAGAACACTGAAGCTTTCTTT
TRBJ1-2 | TRBV27 | . | . | CASKRTANYGYTF | TGTGCCAGCAAACGCACAGCAAACTATGGCTACACCTTC
TRBJ1-5 | TRBV6-5 | . | . | CASRGPGLSNQPQHF | TGTGCCAGCAGGGGCCCAGGTTTAAGCAATCAGCCCCAGCATTTT
TRBJ2-1 | TRBV5-4 | . | TRBD2 | CASSYTSGTSVYNEQFF | TGTGCCAGCAGCTATACTTCCGGGACTAGTGTCTACAATGAGCAGTTCTTC
TRBJ2-1 | TRBV28 | . | TRBD2 | CASSFGGRLYNEQFF | TGTGCCAGCAGTTTCGGCGGGAGGCTTTACAATGAGCAGTTCTTC
TRBJ2-2 | TRBV5-1 | . | . | CASSPGDTGELFF | TGCGCCAGCAGCCCGGGGGACACCGGGGAGCTGTTTTTT
TRBJ1-1 | TRBV5-1 | . | . | CASTPGATNTEAFF | TGCGCCAGCACCCCGGGAGCGACGAACACTGAAGCTTTCTTT
TRBJ2-7 | TRBV30 | once | TRBD1 | CAWSPGQYYEQYF | TGTGCCTGGAGTCCGGGACAGTACTACGAGCAGTACTTC
TRBJ1-5 | TRBV19 | . | . | CASSINRDVNQPQHF | TGTGCCAGTAGTATTAACAGGGACGTCAATCAGCCCCAGCATTTT
TRBJ1-1 | TRBV27 | . | . | CATRPGSQGNTEAFF | TGTGCCACCCGACCAGGTTCGCAGGGGAACACTGAAGCTTTCTTT
TRBJ1-5 | TRBV3-1/TRBV3-2 | once | . | CASSQGIGQPQHF | TGTGCCAGCAGCCAAGGCATCGGTCAGCCCCAGCATTTT
TRBJ2-7 | TRBV5-4 | . | TRBD1 | CASSPTGDHEQYF | TGTGCCAGCAGCCCGACAGGGGACCACGAGCAGTACTTC
TRBJ2-7 | TRBV3-1/TRBV3-2 | . | . | CASSQDSKSEQYF | TGTGCCAGCAGCCAAGATAGCAAGAGCGAGCAGTACTTC
TRBJ2-1 | TRBV28 | . | . | CASGGGRGIYNEQFF | TGTGCCAGCGGGGGTGGCAGGGGTATCTACAATGAGCAGTTCTTC
TRBJ2-2 | TRBV19 | . | . | CASNGDGGNTGELFF | TGTGCCAGTAACGGGGATGGAGGGAACACCGGGGAGCTGTTTTTT
TRBJ1-6 | TRBV28 | . | . | CASSLGLSGMQTLHF | TGTGCCAGCAGTTTGGGTCTTTCGGGGATGCAGACCCTCCACTTT
TRBJ1-4 | TRBV9 | . | TRBD1 | CASSARDRGNEKLFF | TGTGCCAGCAGCGCCCGAGACAGGGGGAATGAAAAACTGTTTTTT